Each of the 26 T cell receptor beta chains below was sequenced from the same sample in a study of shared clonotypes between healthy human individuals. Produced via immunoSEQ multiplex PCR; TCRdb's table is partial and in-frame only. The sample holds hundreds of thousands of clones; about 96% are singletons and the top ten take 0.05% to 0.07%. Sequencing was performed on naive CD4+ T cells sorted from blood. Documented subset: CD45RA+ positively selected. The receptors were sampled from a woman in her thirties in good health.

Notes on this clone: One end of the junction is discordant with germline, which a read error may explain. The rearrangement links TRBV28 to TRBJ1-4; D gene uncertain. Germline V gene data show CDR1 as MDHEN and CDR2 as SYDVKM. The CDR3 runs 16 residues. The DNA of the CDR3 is TGTGCCAGCAGTTATAGTTCCTTTGGGCGTAATGAGAAACTGTTTTTT. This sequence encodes CASSYSSFGRNEKLFF.

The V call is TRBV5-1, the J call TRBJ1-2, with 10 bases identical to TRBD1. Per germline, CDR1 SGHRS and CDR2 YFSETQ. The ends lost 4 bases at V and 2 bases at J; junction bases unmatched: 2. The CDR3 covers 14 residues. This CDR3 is CASSPGQGNYGYTF. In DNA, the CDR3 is TGCGCCAGCAGCCCGGGACAGGGGAACTATGGCTACACCTTC.

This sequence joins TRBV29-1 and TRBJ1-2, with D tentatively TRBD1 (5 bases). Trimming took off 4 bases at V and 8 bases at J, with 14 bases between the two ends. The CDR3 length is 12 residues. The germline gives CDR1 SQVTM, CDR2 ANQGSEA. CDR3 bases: TGCAGCGTTGTAGCCCAGGGTGGCGGCTACACCTTC. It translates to CSVVAQGGGYTF.

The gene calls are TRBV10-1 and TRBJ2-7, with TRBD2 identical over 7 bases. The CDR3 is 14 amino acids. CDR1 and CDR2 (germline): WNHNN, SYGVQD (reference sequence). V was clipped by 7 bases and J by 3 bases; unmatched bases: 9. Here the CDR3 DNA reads TGCGCCAGCACCCCGGGACTATCAGGCTACGAGCAGTACTTC. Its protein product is CASTPGLSGYEQYF.

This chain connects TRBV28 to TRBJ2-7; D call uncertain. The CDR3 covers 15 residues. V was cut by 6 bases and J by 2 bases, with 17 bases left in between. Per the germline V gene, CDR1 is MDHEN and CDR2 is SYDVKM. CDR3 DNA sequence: TGTGCCAGCAGCCGTCGACAAACCCCTCCCTACGAGCAGTACTTC. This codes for CASSRRQTPPYEQYF.

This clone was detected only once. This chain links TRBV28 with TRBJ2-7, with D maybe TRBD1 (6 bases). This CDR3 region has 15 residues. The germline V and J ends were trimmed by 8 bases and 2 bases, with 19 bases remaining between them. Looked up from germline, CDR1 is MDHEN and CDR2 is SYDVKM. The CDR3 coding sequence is TGTGCCAGCTGTGACACATCGGACAGAACCTACGAGCAGTACTTC. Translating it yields CASCDTSDRTYEQYF.

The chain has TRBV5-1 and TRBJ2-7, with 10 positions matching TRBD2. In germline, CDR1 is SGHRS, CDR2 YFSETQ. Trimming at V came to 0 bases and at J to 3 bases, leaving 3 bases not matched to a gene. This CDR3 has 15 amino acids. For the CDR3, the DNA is TGCGCCAGCAGCTTGGTAGCGGGAGGCCACTACGAGCAGTACTTC. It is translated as CASSLVAGGHYEQYF.

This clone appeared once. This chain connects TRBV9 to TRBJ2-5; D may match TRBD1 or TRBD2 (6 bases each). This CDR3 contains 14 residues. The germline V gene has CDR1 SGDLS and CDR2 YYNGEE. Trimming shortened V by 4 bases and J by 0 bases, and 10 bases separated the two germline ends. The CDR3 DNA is TGTGCCAGCAGCCCCGGGGGCAACCAAGAGACCCAGTACTTC. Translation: CASSPGGNQETQYF.

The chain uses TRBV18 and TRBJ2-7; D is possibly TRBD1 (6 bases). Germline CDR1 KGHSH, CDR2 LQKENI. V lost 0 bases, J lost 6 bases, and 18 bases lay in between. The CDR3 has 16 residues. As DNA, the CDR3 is TGTGCCAGCTCACCACCAGGGACAACCGGTCTCGGCGAGCAGTACTTC. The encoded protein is CASSPPGTTGLGEQYF.

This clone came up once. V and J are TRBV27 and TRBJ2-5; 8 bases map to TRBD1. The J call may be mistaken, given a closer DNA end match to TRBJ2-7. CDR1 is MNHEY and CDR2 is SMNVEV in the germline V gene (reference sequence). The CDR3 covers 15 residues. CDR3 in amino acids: CASSFYRQGKYEQYF. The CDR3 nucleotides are TGTGCCAGCAGTTTTTACAGACAGGGGAAGTACGAGCAGTACTTC.

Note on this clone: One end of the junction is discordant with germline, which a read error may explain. The CDR3 is CASSARGTNEKLFF. In DNA, the CDR3 is TGTGCCAGTAGTGCTAGGGGGACTAATGAAAAACTGTTTTTT. The rearrangement joins TRBV2 to TRBJ1-4; possible D gene TRBD1, 6 bases. Germline CDR1 SNHLY, CDR2 FYNNEI. The CDR3 is made up of 14 amino acids.

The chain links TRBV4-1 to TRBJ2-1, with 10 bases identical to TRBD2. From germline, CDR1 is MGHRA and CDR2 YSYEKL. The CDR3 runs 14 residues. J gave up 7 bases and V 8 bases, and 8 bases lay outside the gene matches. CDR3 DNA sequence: TGCGCCAGCGGCTCTAGCGGGAGTCGGAATGAGCAGTTCTTC. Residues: CASGSSGSRNEQFF.

The CDR3 sequence is CASSGGLSYEQYF. The DNA for the CDR3 is TGTGCCAGCAGTGGCGGACTATCCTACGAGCAGTACTTC. The chain is built from TRBV6-5 and TRBJ2-7; D perhaps matches TRBD2 (6 bases). V shed 5 bases and J shed 1 base, with 9 bases lying between them. Per germline, CDR1 MNHEY and CDR2 SVGAGI. The CDR3 consists of 13 residues.

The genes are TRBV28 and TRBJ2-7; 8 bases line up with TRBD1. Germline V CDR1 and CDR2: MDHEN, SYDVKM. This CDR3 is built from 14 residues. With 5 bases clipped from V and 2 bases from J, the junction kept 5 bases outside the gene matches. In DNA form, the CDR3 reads TGTGCCAGCAGTAACTGGGACAGGCCCTACGAGCAGTACTTC. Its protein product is CASSNWDRPYEQYF.

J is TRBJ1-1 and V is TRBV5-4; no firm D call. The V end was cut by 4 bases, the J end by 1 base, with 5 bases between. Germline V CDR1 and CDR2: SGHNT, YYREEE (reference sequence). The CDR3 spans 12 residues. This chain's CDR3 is CASSGQNTEAFF. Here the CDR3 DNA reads TGTGCCAGCAGCGGGCAGAACACTGAAGCTTTCTTT.

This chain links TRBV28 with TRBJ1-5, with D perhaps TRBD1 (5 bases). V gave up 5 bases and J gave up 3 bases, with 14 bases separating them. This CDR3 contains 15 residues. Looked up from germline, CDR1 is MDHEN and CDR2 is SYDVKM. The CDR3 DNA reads TGTGCCAGCAGTAGTGCAGGGCGGGCCAATCAGCCCCAGCATTTT. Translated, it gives CASSSAGRANQPQHF.

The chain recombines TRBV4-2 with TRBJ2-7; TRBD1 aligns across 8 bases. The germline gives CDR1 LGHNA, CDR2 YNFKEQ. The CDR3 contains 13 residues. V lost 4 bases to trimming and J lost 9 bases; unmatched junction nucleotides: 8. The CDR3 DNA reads TGTGCCAGCAGCCGAATGGCGGACAGGGCGCAGTACTTC. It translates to CASSRMADRAQYF.

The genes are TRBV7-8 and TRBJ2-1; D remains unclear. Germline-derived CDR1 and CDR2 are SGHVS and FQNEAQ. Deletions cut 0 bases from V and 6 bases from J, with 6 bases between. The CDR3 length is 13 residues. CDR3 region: CASSLAQTNEQFF. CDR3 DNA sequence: TGTGCCAGCAGCTTAGCACAGACCAATGAGCAGTTCTTC.

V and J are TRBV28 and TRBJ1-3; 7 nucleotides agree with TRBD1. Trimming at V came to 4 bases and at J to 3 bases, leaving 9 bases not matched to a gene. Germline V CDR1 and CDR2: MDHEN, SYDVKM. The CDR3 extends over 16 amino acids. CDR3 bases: TGTGCCAGCAGTTCCGGACAGGCCGGGGGTGGAAACACCATATATTTT. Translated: CASSSGQAGGGNTIYF.

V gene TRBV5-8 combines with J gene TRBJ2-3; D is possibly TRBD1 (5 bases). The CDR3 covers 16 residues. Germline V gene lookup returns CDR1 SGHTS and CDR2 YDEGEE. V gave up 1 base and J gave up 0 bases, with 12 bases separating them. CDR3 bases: TGTGCCAGCAGCTTGCCGACAGAAGCTAGCACAGATACGCAGTATTTT. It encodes CASSLPTEASTDTQYF.

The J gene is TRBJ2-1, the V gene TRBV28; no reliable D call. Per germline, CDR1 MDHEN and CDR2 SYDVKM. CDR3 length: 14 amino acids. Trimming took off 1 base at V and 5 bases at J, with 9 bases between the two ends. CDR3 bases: TGTGCCAGCAGTTTATCTCCCAACGACAATGAGCAGTTCTTC. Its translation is CASSLSPNDNEQFF.

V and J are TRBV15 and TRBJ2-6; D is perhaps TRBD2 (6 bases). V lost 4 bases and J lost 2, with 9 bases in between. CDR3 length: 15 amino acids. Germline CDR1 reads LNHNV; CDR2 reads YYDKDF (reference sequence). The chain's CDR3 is CATSKAGTGANVLTF. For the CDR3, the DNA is TGTGCCACCAGCAAGGCGGGGACTGGGGCCAACGTCCTGACTTTC.

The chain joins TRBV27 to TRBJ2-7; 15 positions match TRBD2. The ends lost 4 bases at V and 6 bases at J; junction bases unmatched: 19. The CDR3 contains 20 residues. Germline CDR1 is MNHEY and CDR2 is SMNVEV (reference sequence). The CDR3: CASSSFYRAGLAGGWGEQYF. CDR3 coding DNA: TGTGCCAGCAGTTCCTTTTATCGTGCGGGACTAGCGGGAGGCTGGGGCGAGCAGTACTTC.

CDR3 residues: CASSLFTIQYF. The CDR3 DNA is TGTGCCAGCAGCCTTTTTACTATTCAGTACTTC. V is TRBV28 and J is TRBJ2-7; D call uncertain. V lost 6 bases and J lost 10, with 13 bases in between. The CDR3 spans 11 residues. The germline CDR1 and CDR2 sequences are MDHEN and SYDVKM.

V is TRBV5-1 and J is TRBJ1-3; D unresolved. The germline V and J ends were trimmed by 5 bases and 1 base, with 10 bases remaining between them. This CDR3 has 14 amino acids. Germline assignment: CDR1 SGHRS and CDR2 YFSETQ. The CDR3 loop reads CASSVSGSGNTIYF. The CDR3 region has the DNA TGCGCCAGCAGTGTTTCCGGGTCTGGAAACACCATATATTTT.

DNA of the CDR3: TGTGCCAGTAGTCCAAGGGATGAAAAACTGTTTTTT. Amino acid sequence: CASSPRDEKLFF. This chain connects TRBV19 to TRBJ1-4; D gene ambiguous. The germline V gene has CDR1 LNHDA and CDR2 SQIVND (reference sequence). This CDR3 comprises 12 residues. V was cut by 5 bases and J by 6 bases, with 7 bases left in between. Full variable domain (rest looked up from reference TRBV19 and TRBJ1-4): DGGITQSPKYLFRKEGQNVTLSCEQNLNHDAMYWYRQDPGQGLRLIYYSQIVNDFQKGDIAEGYSVSREKKESFPLTVTSAQKNPTAFYLCASSPRDEKLFFGSGTQLSVL.